One TCR beta chain is described in this entry. The entry originates in a study of technical replicates of blood from a few donors. Some clones are missing from TCRdb's copy, which holds only in-frame ones; the method was immunoSEQ multiplex PCR. The sample has 98,000 or so clones, roughly 96% seen once. The CDR3 is made up of 16 amino acids. V gave up 6 bases and J gave up 2 bases, with 20 bases separating them. CDR1 and CDR2 (germline): MDHEN, SYDVKM. The sequence came from a human donor in good health. The sequenced sample consisted of T cells isolated from PBMCs. The chain recombines TRBV28 with TRBJ2-7; weak D call: TRBD1 (5 bases). The CDR3 DNA reads TGTGCCAGCAGCCGACCCCGGACATTTAACACCTACGAGCAGTACTTC. The encoded protein is CASSRPRTFNTYEQYF.